Listed below are T cell receptor beta chains from one sample, sequenced in a study of T cells in Graves' hyperthyroidism and ophthalmopathy. TCRdb re-called the multiplex PCR reads with MiXCR, one entry per CDR3 protein. This table holds fewer than 650,000 distinct CDR3 sequences, approximately 15% found once. The sequenced sample was blood. Every receptor here comes from a woman aged 25-40 years with Graves' hyperthyroidism that later progressed to Graves' ophthalmopathy. CDR3s include the opening cysteine and the closing phenylalanine or tryptophan. The D gene is left open where the match is weak. Only part of the rows carry a size: once, few, many, or a class if the clone is expanded.

d_call	clone_size	v_call	j_call	cdr3_nt	cdr3_aa
TRBD1	many	TRBV20-1	TRBJ2-7	TGCAGTGCGCGAGACAGGGGGCCTTACGAGCAGTACTTC	CSARDRGPYEQYF
NA	NA	TRBV4-2	TRBJ2-2	TGTGCCAGCAGCCAAGGTGGTACCGGGGAGCTGTTTTTT	CASSQGGTGELFF
NA	NA	TRBV6-1	TRBJ2-5	TGTGCCAGCAGTGATCCGGCTAGGGAGACCCAGTACTTC	CASSDPARETQYF
NA	many	TRBV28	TRBJ1-2	TGTGCCAGCACCAAGGACCCTTATGGCTACACCTTC	CASTKDPYGYTF
NA	many	TRBV11-1	TRBJ2-7	TGTGCCAGCAGCTTAGACCCGGGACGGGACTCCTACGAGCAGTACTTC	CASSLDPGRDSYEQYF
NA	many	TRBV20-1	TRBJ1-1	TGCAGTGCTAGAAAATGGGGGCAAGCAGCTTTCTTT	CSARKWGQAAFF
TRBD1	few	TRBV7-6	TRBJ1-1	TGTGCCAGCAGCTCGCCGGGACAGGGGACTGAAGCTTTCTTT	CASSSPGQGTEAFF
NA	NA	TRBV4-1	TRBJ2-2	TGCGCCAGCAGCCACCAAAGAGGCCGAACAGGGCCGAACACCGGGGAGCTGTTTTTT	CASSHQRGRTGPNTGELFF
NA	many	TRBV27	TRBJ1-2	TGTGCCCCTAGGAATGGCTACACCTTC	CAPRNGYTF
NA	NA	TRBV20-1	TRBJ1-5	TGCAGTGCGAAGGAGGGAACTAGCAATCAGCCCCAGCATTTT	CSAKEGTSNQPQHF
NA	NA	TRBV6-1	TRBJ1-1	TGTGCCAGCAGGATCGACACCCCCTACACTGAAGCTTTCTTT	CASRIDTPYTEAFF
NA	NA	TRBV19	TRBJ2-1	TGTGCCAGTAGTATCGGACGGGGGAAATACAATGAGCAGTTCTTC	CASSIGRGKYNEQFF
NA	many	TRBV20-1	TRBJ2-7	TGCAGTGCTAGAGATTCGGCGGAAAGCTCCTACGAGCAGTACTTC	CSARDSAESSYEQYF
NA	many	TRBV6-1	TRBJ2-7	TGTGCCAGCACTACAAGCGGACCTCCCTACGAGCAGTACTTC	CASTTSGPPYEQYF
TRBD2	NA	TRBV12-5	TRBJ2-3	TGTGCTAGTGGTTTCCACCCACCCGGCCTAGCGGACACAGATACGCAGTATTTT	CASGFHPPGLADTDTQYF
NA	few	TRBV9	TRBJ2-5	TGTGCCAGCAGCGTAGCTGGAGTTGGGGGCCGGGAGACCCAGTACTTC	CASSVAGVGGRETQYF
NA	few	TRBV5-1	TRBJ2-3	TGCGCCAGCTGCCCAGGGAGCACAGATACGCAGTATTTT	CASCPGSTDTQYF
NA	many	TRBV9	TRBJ2-2	TGTGCCAGCAGCGTAGGTGGGGGGATTAACACCGGGGAGCTGTTTTTT	CASSVGGGINTGELFF
NA	NA	TRBV20-1	TRBJ1-4	TGCAGTGCTAGACGGGTGAGGAGTCGGGAAAAACTGTTTTTT	CSARRVRSREKLFF
TRBD1	many	TRBV5-1	TRBJ1-2	TGCGCCAGCTGGGAACAGGGGAGCTATGGCTACACCTTC	CASWEQGSYGYTF
NA	NA	TRBV2	TRBJ1-4	TGTGCCAGCAGTGCAGAATCGCCGATAACTAATGAAAAACTGTTTTTT	CASSAESPITNEKLFF
TRBD1	many	TRBV28	TRBJ1-2	TGTGCCAGCAGTTTAGGGGGACAGGGGGAAATCTATGGCTACACCTTC	CASSLGGQGEIYGYTF
TRBD2	NA	TRBV19	TRBJ2-3	TGTGCCAGTAGTCCCGGGACTAGCGGAAACTTAGCTGAAGATACGCAGTATTTT	CASSPGTSGNLAEDTQYF
TRBD2	many	TRBV7-9	TRBJ2-5	TGTGCCAGCAGCCTGCGGGGGATCGACGAGACCCAGTACTTC	CASSLRGIDETQYF
NA	many	TRBV19	TRBJ2-1	TGTGCCAGCGGTACGGCCCGGCAGGGTGAGCAGTTCTTC	CASGTARQGEQFF
NA	many	TRBV28	TRBJ2-7	TGTGCCAGCAGTTCTTTGGTTGACAGTTACACCTACGAGCAGTACTTC	CASSSLVDSYTYEQYF
NA	many	TRBV12-5	TRBJ2-7	TGTGCTAGTAGCGACAAATACGAGCAGTACTTC	CASSDKYEQYF